These 12 T cell receptor beta chains originate from one sample sequenced in a study of CXCR3-negative and CXCR3-positive naive CD8 T cells. With UMI labels, 5' RACE was used to prepare the TRB cDNA libraries. TCRdb re-called the 5' RACE reads and gives one entry per CDR3 protein, without DNA. This listing includes over 100,000 distinct CDR3 sequences. The sequenced sample was naive CXCR3- CD8+ T cells from blood. Subset indicated: CD45RO-CCR7+CD27+CD95- naive CD8+ T cells lacking CXCR3 (TNR3-). These receptors originate from a human donor in good health. Some clones in this sample may be carry-over from other donors' samples.

The rearrangement joins TRBV29-1 to TRBJ2-1; no DNA is available, so the TRBD1 call from TCRdb remains unchecked. There are 15 residues in the CDR3. Germline CDR1 is SQVTM and CDR2 is ANQGSEA. CDR3 amino acids: CSVDGDRDSYNEQFF.

The genes are TRBV11-3 and TRBJ1-1; TCRdb's D call, TRBD1, is unchecked because there is no DNA. The CDR3 is 18 amino acids. CDR1 and CDR2 from the germline V gene are SGHNT and YENEEA. The CDR3 here is CASSLLKGAVVLSTEAFF.

The V and J genes are TRBV7-9 and TRBJ1-1. The CDR3 totals 16 residues. CDR1 and CDR2 from the germline V gene are SEHNR and FQNEAQ (reference sequence). This CDR3 is CASSSGSALVYTEAFF.

The genes are TRBV6-1 and TRBJ2-5; TCRdb calls TRBD2, which cannot be checked without DNA. Looked up from germline, CDR1 is MNHNS and CDR2 is SASEGT. The CDR3 runs 18 residues. CDR3 in amino acids: CASSAENQMAGGMETQYF.

The chain couples TRBV4-3 to TRBJ2-7. Germline assignment: CDR1 LGHNA and CDR2 YSLEER. This CDR3 region has 14 residues. The CDR3 sequence: CASSQDLDGYEQYF.

The chain is built from TRBV20-1 and TRBJ1-2; the TCRdb D gene call, TRBD1, has no DNA to confirm it. Germline loops: CDR1 DFQATT, CDR2 SNEGSKA (reference sequence). The CDR3 contains 14 residues. The CDR3 here is CSARDRDSYYGYTF.

J is TRBJ1-1 and V is TRBV19. The CDR3 loop spans 14 amino acids. Germline V gene lookup returns CDR1 LNHDA and CDR2 SQIVND (reference sequence). CDR3 loop: CASNPNGAITEAFF. The entire variable domain, with the rest obtained from reference TRBV19 and TRBJ1-1, is as follows: DGGITQSPKYLFRKEGQNVTLSCEQNLNHDAMYWYRQDPGQGLRLIYYSQIVNDFQKGDIAEGYSVSREKKESFPLTVTSAQKNPTAFYLCASNPNGAITEAFFGQGTRLTVV.

The chain couples TRBV7-9 to TRBJ2-7; with no DNA, the TCRdb D assignment of TRBD2 cannot be verified. Germline V gene data show CDR1 as SEHNR and CDR2 as FQNEAQ (reference sequence). There are 14 residues in the CDR3. The CDR3 sequence: CASSLLMEGYEQYF.

V gene TRBV27 combines with J gene TRBJ2-1; lacking DNA, the TRBD1 call made by TCRdb goes unchecked. This CDR3 region has 13 residues. Germline values: CDR1 MNHEY, CDR2 SMNVEV (reference sequence). The CDR3 sequence: CASTAGVKNEQFF.

J is TRBJ2-7 and V is TRBV7-2; absent DNA, TCRdb's TRBD2 call cannot be checked. The CDR3 extends over 18 amino acids. Germline loops: CDR1 SGHTA, CDR2 FQGNSA. CDR3 sequence: CASSLGTSGRAYTYEQYF.

J is TRBJ1-2 and V is TRBV3-1; the D gene TCRdb calls, TRBD1, cannot be checked with no DNA. The CDR3 consists of 16 residues. Germline CDR1 is LGHDT and CDR2 is YNNKEL (reference sequence). CDR3 sequence: CASSQDRGRSNYGYTF. Using reference TRBV3-1 and TRBJ1-2 for the parts outside the CDR3, the full variable domain is DTAVSQTPKYLVTQMGNDKSIKCEQNLGHDTMYWYKQDSKKFLKIMFSYNNKELIINETVPNRFSPKSPDKAHLNLHINSLELGDSAVYFCASSQDRGRSNYGYTFGSGTRLTVV.

This chain joins TRBV6-2 or TRBV6-3 and TRBJ2-7. The CDR3 is 11 residues long. Per the germline V gene, CDR1 is MNHEY and CDR2 is SVGEGT. CDR3 sequence reads: CASSYSVEQYF.